The clone carrying this T cell receptor (beta chain) was observed a few times. Its cognate antigen is unknown. Among all donors, each was a healthy Caucasian. The entry originates in a study of identical twins. Per germline, CDR1 MDHEN and CDR2 SYDVKM. CDR3 size: 14 residues. Trimming took off 1 base at V and 8 bases at J, with 14 bases between the two ends. Study observations and caveats: Within beta out-of-frame sequences, the excess sharing observed between twins was weaker. Clonotypes of the beta chain that were abundant in cord blood carried fewer insertions (memory repertoires showed none).

TCRdb re-derived calls from the 5' RACE reads in MiXCR, one entry per CDR3 protein. The sample shows about 700,000 distinct CDR3 sequences, over 5% of them seen only once. The sequencing input was naive T cells sorted from blood. The chain links TRBV28 to TRBJ1-2, with D unclear. This clonotype was sampled from a man aged 18 to 30 in good health. The CDR3 reads CASSLLAGSRGYTF. CDR3 coding DNA: TGTGCCAGCAGTTTATTAGCCGGATCGAGGGGCTACACCTTC.